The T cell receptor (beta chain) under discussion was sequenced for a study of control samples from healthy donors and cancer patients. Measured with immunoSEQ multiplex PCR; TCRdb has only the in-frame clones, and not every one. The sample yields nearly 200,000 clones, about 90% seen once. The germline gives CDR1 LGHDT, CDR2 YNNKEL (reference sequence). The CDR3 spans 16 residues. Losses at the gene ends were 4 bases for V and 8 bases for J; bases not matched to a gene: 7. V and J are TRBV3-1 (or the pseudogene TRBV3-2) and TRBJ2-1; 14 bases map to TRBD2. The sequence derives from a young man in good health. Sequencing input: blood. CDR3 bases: TGTGCCAGCAGCCGGACTAGCGGGGGGCCTAGGGATGAGCAGTTCTTC. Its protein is CASSRTSGGPRDEQFF.